This T cell receptor (beta chain) is drawn from a study of early T cells in non-severe SARS-CoV-2 infection. The table lists this clonotype with a few counts. TCRdb re-called the 5' RACE reads with MiXCR, one entry per CDR3 protein. Seen here are tens of thousands of distinct CDR3 sequences, 10% to 15% observed once, and the top ten hold 2.5% to 3.5%. The CDR3 loop spans 13 amino acids. Germline trimming cut 8 bases from V and 3 bases from J; bases unmatched to any gene: 4. CDR1 LNHDA and CDR2 SQIVND come from the germline V gene (reference sequence). The receptor was derived from an adult who was a healthcare worker with PCR-confirmed SARS-CoV-2 infection or an uninfected control (not recorded which). Sequenced sample: whole blood. The chain carries TRBV19 and TRBJ2-1, with 7 positions matching TRBD1. CDR3 nucleotide sequence: TGTGCCAGTGTGGGGACAGACTACAATGAGCAGTTCTTC. It translates to CASVGTDYNEQFF.